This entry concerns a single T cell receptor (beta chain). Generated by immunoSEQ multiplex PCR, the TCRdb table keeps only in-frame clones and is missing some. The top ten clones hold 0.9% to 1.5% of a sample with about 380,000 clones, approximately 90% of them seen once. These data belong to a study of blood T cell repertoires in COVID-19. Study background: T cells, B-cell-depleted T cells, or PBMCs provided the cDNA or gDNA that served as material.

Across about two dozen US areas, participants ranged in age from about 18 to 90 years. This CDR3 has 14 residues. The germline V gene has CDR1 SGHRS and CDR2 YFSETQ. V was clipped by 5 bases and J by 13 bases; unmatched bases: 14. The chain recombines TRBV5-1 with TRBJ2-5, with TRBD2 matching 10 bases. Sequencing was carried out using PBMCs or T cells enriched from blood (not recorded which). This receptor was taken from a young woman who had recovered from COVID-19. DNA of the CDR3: TGCGCCAGCAGTAGGAGGACTAGCGGCCCGGGGGGGTACTTC. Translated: CASSRRTSGPGGYF.